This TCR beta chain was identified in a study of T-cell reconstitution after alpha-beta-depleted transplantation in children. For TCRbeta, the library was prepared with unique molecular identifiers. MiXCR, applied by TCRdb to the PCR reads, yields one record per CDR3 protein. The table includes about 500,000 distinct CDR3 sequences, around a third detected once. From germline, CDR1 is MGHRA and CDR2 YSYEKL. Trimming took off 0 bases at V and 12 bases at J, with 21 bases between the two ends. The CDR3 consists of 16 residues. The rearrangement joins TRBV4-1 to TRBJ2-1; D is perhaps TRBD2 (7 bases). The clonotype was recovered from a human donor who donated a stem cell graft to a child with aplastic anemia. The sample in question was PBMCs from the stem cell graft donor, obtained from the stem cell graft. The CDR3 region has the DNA TGCGCCAGCAGCCAAGAAATACCCAGGGCAGGGGAGGGGCAGTTCTTC. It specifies CASSQEIPRAGEGQFF.